The entry below gives a single T cell receptor (beta chain) sequence along with its context. Under the authors' procedure: Estimated nucleated cell counts came from reference gene primer amplification. Here immunoSEQ multiplex PCR was the method, and the copy in TCRdb shows in-frame clones only, minus some. V and J calls and clone size come straight from that table; D and trimming were deduced from the DNA. The sample has around 320,000 clones, 70% to 90% seen once. Germline V gives CDR1 SGDLS, CDR2 YYNGEE. The CDR3 extends over 16 amino acids. J lost 4 bases, V lost 4 bases, and 9 bases had no gene match. The record originates from a study of blood T cell repertoires in COVID-19.

Input material: peripheral blood. The V gene is TRBV9, the J gene TRBJ2-1, with 9 bases identical to TRBD2. The clonotype originates from a woman in her thirties who had recovered from COVID-19. Here the CDR3 reads CASSTQRGALYNEQFF. The DNA for the CDR3 is TGTGCCAGCAGCACTCAGCGGGGGGCACTTTACAATGAGCAGTTCTTC.